This T cell receptor (beta chain) was recorded in a study of blood T cell repertoires in COVID-19. Germline loops: CDR1 KGHDR, CDR2 SFDVKD. J was trimmed by 4 bases and V by 3 bases; bases with no gene match: 12. The CDR3 is 17 residues long. Libraries were prepared by immunoSEQ multiplex PCR; TCRdb keeps only in-frame clonotypes and omits some of them. The data contain roughly 230,000 clones, around 88% of them singletons. The material sequenced was peripheral blood. This TCR was recovered from a middle-aged man with active or convalescent COVID-19. The chain employs TRBV24-1 and TRBJ2-3; 7 bases are a match to TRBD1. The CDR3 coding sequence is TGTGCCACCAGTGATCCTGGGACAGCCGATCCACCAGATACGCAGTATTTT. This codes for CATSDPGTADPPDTQYF.